These 30 T cell receptor beta chains were sequenced from one sample in a study of T cells after somatic rescue of genetic block. Profiled with immunoSEQ multiplex PCR; TCRdb holds only in-frame clones, not every one. The sample records approximately 78,000 clones, more than 75% being singletons. The material sequenced was peripheral blood mononuclear cells (PBMCs). Receptors originate from a man between 25 and 39 years old.

J is TRBJ1-2 and V is TRBV10-3, with D possibly TRBD1 on 5 matching bases. The length of the CDR3 is 15 residues. Trimming shortened V by 2 bases and J by 5 bases, and 15 bases separated the two germline ends. Germline assignment: CDR1 ENHRY and CDR2 SYGVKD. As DNA, the CDR3 is TGTGCCATCAGTGAGGGCGGGGCGAAATTGTATGGCTACACCTTC. This translates into CAISEGGAKLYGYTF.

A few counts support this clone. The chain employs TRBV7-3 and TRBJ1-2; D is uncertain. Trimming took off 0 bases at V and 0 bases at J, with 2 bases between the two ends. This CDR3 comprises 13 residues. Germline CDR1 SGHTA, CDR2 FQGTGA. DNA of the CDR3: TGTGCCAGCAGCTTAACGGCTAACTATGGCTACACCTTC. It codes for CASSLTANYGYTF. The variable domain in full, completed from reference TRBV7-3 and TRBJ1-2, reads GAGVSQTPSNKVTEKGKYVELRCDPISGHTALYWYRQSLGQGPEFLIYFQGTGAADDSGLPNDRFFAVRPEGSVSTLKIQRTERGDSAVYLCASSLTANYGYTFGSGTRLTVV.

This clone came up once. CDR3 loop: CASSISGGVYEQYF. The CDR3 nucleotides read TGTGCCAGTAGTATCAGTGGAGGAGTTTACGAGCAGTACTTC. J is TRBJ2-7 and V is TRBV19, with TRBD2 as a possible D gene (5 bases). Germline CDR1 reads LNHDA; CDR2 reads SQIVND (reference sequence). This CDR3 is 14 amino acids long. The V and J ends lost 3 bases and 4 bases respectively, with 13 bases between them.

V usage is TRBV5-1 and J usage is TRBJ2-1; TRBD2 is a possible D gene (5 bases). The CDR3 is 12 amino acids. CDR1 and CDR2 from the germline V gene are SGHRS and YFSETQ. Trimming left V 0 bases short and J 8 bases short, with 6 bases between. The CDR3, as DNA: TGCGCCAGCAGCTTGGCCGGGGATGAGCAGTTCTTC. This codes for CASSLAGDEQFF. Filled out from reference TRBV5-1 and TRBJ2-1, the complete variable domain reads KAGVTQTPRYLIKTRGQQVTLSCSPISGHRSVSWYQQTPGQGLQFLFEYFSETQRNKGNFPGRFSGRQFSNSRSEMNVSTLELGDSALYLCASSLAGDEQFFGPGTRLTVL.

The V gene is TRBV2, the J gene TRBJ1-5; the D is unclear. Germline assignment: CDR1 SNHLY and CDR2 FYNNEI. V gave up 6 bases and J gave up 1 base, with 7 bases separating them. This CDR3 comprises 13 residues. In DNA, the CDR3 is TGTGCCAGCAGGGGCTCCAGCAATCAGCCCCAGCATTTT. This codes for CASRGSSNQPQHF.

The gene calls are TRBV7-9 and TRBJ1-2, with D hard to call. Trimming removed 4 bases from V and 4 bases from J, with 19 bases in between. The CDR3 sequence is 16 residues long. In germline, CDR1 is SEHNR, CDR2 FQNEAQ (reference sequence). This chain's CDR3 is CASSSPRGGIGYGYTF. CDR3 nucleotides: TGTGCCAGCAGCTCCCCCCGTGGAGGGATCGGCTATGGCTACACCTTC.

The rearrangement links TRBV11-3 to TRBJ1-3, with a possible D match to TRBD1 (6 bases). V lost 5 bases and J 0 bases, leaving 11 bases between the germline ends. The CDR3 runs to 15 residues. Germline CDR1 reads SGHNT; CDR2 reads YENEEA. CDR3 in amino acids: CASSPDRNSGNTIYF. The CDR3, as DNA: TGTGCCAGCAGCCCCGACAGGAACTCTGGAAACACCATATATTTT.

The V call is TRBV19, the J call TRBJ1-5; D might be TRBD1 (5 bases). CDR1 is LNHDA, CDR2 SQIVND, per germline (reference sequence). The V and J ends lost 2 bases and 4 bases respectively, with 12 bases between them. This CDR3 has 15 residues. The CDR3: CASSISGAGNQPQHF. CDR3 sequence (DNA): TGTGCCAGTAGTATAAGTGGGGCCGGGAATCAGCCCCAGCATTTT.

The chain uses TRBV11-2 and TRBJ1-2; no definite D call. CDR1 is SGHAT and CDR2 is FQNNGV in the germline V gene. V was trimmed by 1 base and J by 3 bases, leaving 12 bases between them. The CDR3 has 15 residues. In nucleotides, the CDR3 is TGTGCCAGCAGCTTAGCGCCGGGGATGGACTATGGCTACACCTTC. Its protein is CASSLAPGMDYGYTF. Looking up the rest from reference TRBV11-2 and TRBJ1-2 gives the full variable domain: EAGVAQSPRYKIIEKRQSVAFWCNPISGHATLYWYQQILGQGPKLLIQFQNNGVVDDSQLPKDRFSAERLKGVDSTLKIQPAKLEDSAVYLCASSLAPGMDYGYTFGSGTRLTVV.

The chain couples TRBV10-3 to TRBJ1-2, with a possible D match to TRBD1 (6 bases). The V gene lost 2 bases and the J gene lost 3 bases, with 13 bases spanning the gap. Looked up from germline, CDR1 is ENHRY and CDR2 is SYGVKD. CDR3 length equals 15 residues. The DNA of the CDR3 is TGTGCCATCAGTGAGCCCACTGAGGGGGACTATGGCTACACCTTC. This encodes CAISEPTEGDYGYTF.

In its sample, this clone was seen once. This chain links TRBV13 with TRBJ2-7; 8 bases map to TRBD1. The CDR3 totals 14 residues. Losses at the gene ends were 5 bases for V and 9 bases for J; bases not matched to a gene: 12. Germline V lookup: CDR1 PRHDT, CDR2 FYEKMQ (reference sequence). CDR3 DNA sequence: TGTGCCAGCAGCATCCTGGGACAGGCGAGGGTGCAGTACTTC. Translated, it gives CASSILGQARVQYF.

The rearrangement uses TRBV4-1 and TRBJ2-7, with D perhaps TRBD1 (7 bases). Germline V gene sequence: CDR1 MGHRA, CDR2 YSYEKL. This CDR3 contains 16 residues. Trimming took 2 bases from V and 6 from J, leaving 20 bases between them. Here the CDR3 reads CASSQSRIRGRSEQYF. CDR3 bases: TGCGCCAGCAGCCAAAGTCGGATCAGGGGGAGGTCCGAGCAGTACTTC.

On this clone itself: Other DNA variants within this sample encode the same CDR3. V is TRBV18 and J is TRBJ2-1; D is undetermined. V gave up 3 bases and J gave up 0 bases, with 9 bases separating them. The CDR3 spans 15 residues. Germline V CDR1 and CDR2: KGHSH, LQKENI. The CDR3 region is CASSPDRSSYNEQFF. The CDR3, as DNA: TGTGCCAGCTCACCGGACCGGAGCTCCTACAATGAGCAGTTCTTC.

This chain uses TRBV25-1 with TRBJ1-4; 10 bases are shared with TRBD1. Trimming took 4 bases from V and 7 from J; bases not matched to a gene: 9. Germline CDR1 reads MGHDK; CDR2 reads SYGVNS. This CDR3 comprises 16 residues. DNA for the CDR3: TGTGCCAGCAGTGCCTACGACAGGGGGCTTAGTGAAAAACTGTTTTTT. It is translated as CASSAYDRGLSEKLFF.

The count of this clone is one. This chain links TRBV27 with TRBJ1-1; 9 bases are shared with TRBD1. The trim removed 4 bases at V and 7 bases at J, leaving 10 bases unmatched. The CDR3 sequence is 15 residues long. The germline gives CDR1 MNHEY, CDR2 SMNVEV (reference sequence). CDR3 residues: CASSYLGTGKNEAFF. The CDR3 nucleotides read TGTGCCAGCAGTTATCTGGGGACAGGGAAGAATGAAGCTTTCTTT.

This chain uses TRBV20-1 with TRBJ2-1; D is undetermined. Trimming shortened V by 4 bases and J by 12 bases, and 10 bases separated the two germline ends. The CDR3 is 10 amino acids. CDR1 and CDR2 from the germline V gene are DFQATT and SNEGSKA (reference sequence). CDR3 sequence (DNA): TGCAGTGCTACGACCGGTCTGCAGTTCTTC. Translation: CSATTGLQFF.

The chain carries TRBV28 and TRBJ1-1; D perhaps matches TRBD1 (5 bases). Germline CDR1 MDHEN, CDR2 SYDVKM. V was pared by 4 bases and J by 8 bases, with 8 bases between. The CDR3 is 11 residues long. The CDR3 region has the DNA TGTGCCAGCAGTTGGACATCCGAAGCTTTCTTT. Translated: CASSWTSEAFF. The whole variable domain, filled in from reference TRBV28 and TRBJ1-1, reads DVKVTQSSRYLVKRTGEKVFLECVQDMDHENMFWYRQDPGLGLRLIYFSYDVKMKEKGDIPEGYSVSREKKERFSLILESASTNQTSMYLCASSWTSEAFFGQGTRLTVV.

This clone was seen a handful of times. The J gene is TRBJ2-4, the V gene TRBV4-1, with D maybe TRBD1 (5 bases). Germline CDR1 MGHRA, CDR2 YSYEKL. Trimming removed 1 base from V and 0 bases from J, with 16 bases in between. The length of the CDR3 is 18 residues. This chain's CDR3 is CASSQGRGGILAKNIQYF. DNA of the CDR3: TGCGCCAGCAGCCAAGGTAGGGGCGGAATCCTAGCCAAAAACATTCAGTACTTC.

This chain links TRBV15 with TRBJ2-2; 7 nucleotides align to TRBD1. The CDR3 consists of 13 residues. The germline V gene encodes CDR1 LNHNV and CDR2 YYDKDF (reference sequence). V shed 5 bases, J shed 4 bases, and the junction held 1 base outside the gene matches. CDR3 in amino acids: CATSDRATGELFF. CDR3 DNA sequence: TGTGCCACCAGCGACAGGGCCACCGGGGAGCTGTTTTTT.

This clone occurred once. The chain recombines TRBV25-1 with TRBJ2-1, with D possibly being TRBD1 or TRBD2 (5 bases each). CDR1 MGHDK and CDR2 SYGVNS come from the germline V gene. Trimming took 6 bases from V and 10 from J, leaving 19 bases between them. The CDR3 has 14 residues. The CDR3 bases are TGTGCCAGCAGGACACCCGGACACGGGGTCGAGCAGTTCTTC. This translates into CASRTPGHGVEQFF.

The chain combines TRBV7-9 with TRBJ2-1; D perhaps matches TRBD2 (5 bases). The V gene's germline CDR1 is SEHNR and CDR2 FQNEAQ (reference sequence). V lost 5 bases to trimming and J lost 5 bases, with 16 bases between them. The CDR3 loop spans 15 amino acids. DNA for the CDR3: TGTGCCAGCAGCCGCGAGTTGTCGGGGAACAATGAGCAGTTCTTC. Its protein product is CASSRELSGNNEQFF.

V usage is TRBV19 and J usage is TRBJ1-5; no definite D call. Per the germline V gene, CDR1 is LNHDA and CDR2 is SQIVND (reference sequence). The CDR3 has 17 residues. The ends were cut back, 5 bases at V and 0 bases at J, with 17 bases in the middle. CDR3 in DNA: TGTGCCAGTAGTTGGTCAGAAGGCCCCTATAGCAATCAGCCCCAGCATTTT. The encoded protein is CASSWSEGPYSNQPQHF.

CDR3 in DNA: TGTGCCAGCATTTACACGGGACAGGGTTCCCACGAGCAGTACTTC. As protein: CASIYTGQGSHEQYF. V gene TRBV28 combines with J gene TRBJ2-7; 9 nucleotides agree with TRBD1. V gave up 7 bases and J gave up 5 bases; unmatched junction bases: 12. This CDR3 spans 15 amino acids. Germline CDR1 reads MDHEN; CDR2 reads SYDVKM.

The chain recombines TRBV19 with TRBJ2-1; 9 nucleotides line up with TRBD2. Germline V gene data show CDR1 as LNHDA and CDR2 as SQIVND (reference sequence). The CDR3 contains 13 residues. Trimming took 4 bases from V and 9 from J; bases not matched to a gene: 4. CDR3 coding DNA: TGTGCCAGTAGTAATATAGCGGGAGCTGAGCAGTTCTTC. This gives the protein CASSNIAGAEQFF.

This clone was seen a handful of times. The chain uses TRBV11-2 and TRBJ2-2; 9 nucleotides align to TRBD2. The CDR3 is made up of 18 amino acids. CDR1 SGHAT and CDR2 FQNNGV come from the germline V gene. V lost 2 bases, J lost 0 bases, and 7 bases stayed unmatched. CDR3 amino acids: CASSLRPAGGANTGELFF. CDR3 DNA: TGTGCCAGCAGCTTACGGCCAGCGGGGGGCGCGAACACCGGGGAGCTGTTTTTT.

This chain uses TRBV11-3 with TRBJ1-5; 8 positions match TRBD1. V lost 0 bases, J lost 3 bases, and 16 bases stayed unmatched. The CDR3 consists of 20 residues. Germline V lookup: CDR1 SGHNT, CDR2 YENEEA. The CDR3 nucleotides are TGTGCCAGCAGCTTAGATGCGCTTCCGGGACAGGAGTGGGACAATCAGCCCCAGCATTTT. Translated: CASSLDALPGQEWDNQPQHF.

The CDR3 spells CASSKQGLAGSDEQFF. The CDR3 DNA reads TGTGCCAGCAGCAAGCAAGGACTAGCGGGGAGCGATGAGCAGTTCTTC. The chain links TRBV11-3 to TRBJ2-1; 12 nucleotides align to TRBD2. The CDR3 length is 16 residues. J gave up 8 bases and V 5 bases, and 10 bases lay outside the gene matches. Germline CDR1 SGHNT, CDR2 YENEEA. Supplemented by reference TRBV11-3 and TRBJ2-1, the full variable domain reads EAGVVQSPRYKIIEKKQPVAFWCNPISGHNTLYWYLQNLGQGPELLIRYENEEAVDDSQLPKDRFSAERLKGVDSTLKIQPAELGDSAVYLCASSKQGLAGSDEQFFGPGTRLTVL.

The V and J genes are TRBV15 and TRBJ1-3; no firm D call. The germline V gene encodes CDR1 LNHNV and CDR2 YYDKDF (reference sequence). The CDR3 totals 15 residues. Trimming left V 3 bases short and J 0 bases short, with 9 bases between. The CDR3 DNA is TGTGCCACCAGCAGCTCTTCCTTCTCTGGAAACACCATATATTTT. Amino acids: CATSSSSFSGNTIYF. Drawing the rest from reference TRBV15 and TRBJ1-3, the complete variable domain is DAMVIQNPRYQVTQFGKPVTLSCSQTLNHNVMYWYQQKSSQAPKLLFHYYDKDFNNEADTPDNFQSRRPNTSFCFLDIRSPGLGDTAMYLCATSSSSFSGNTIYFGEGSWLTVV.

This clone was seen a single time. J is TRBJ1-1 and V is TRBV11-2; D unclear. V dropped 5 bases and J dropped 3 bases, with 13 bases sitting between them. This CDR3 is 14 amino acids long. Germline V gene sequence: CDR1 SGHAT, CDR2 FQNNGV. CDR3 sequence: CASSPSLGYTEAFF. CDR3 DNA: TGTGCCAGCAGCCCCTCCCTGGGGTACACTGAAGCTTTCTTT.

The V and J genes are TRBV27 and TRBJ2-7, with 8 nucleotides matching TRBD2. CDR3 length: 15 residues. V dropped 0 bases and J dropped 2; count of bases not matched to a gene: 3. CDR1 MNHEY and CDR2 SMNVEV come from the germline V gene (reference sequence). In DNA form, the CDR3 reads TGTGCCAGCAGTTTATCTTCGGGAGGGGCCTACGAGCAGTACTTC. Translation gives CASSLSSGGAYEQYF.